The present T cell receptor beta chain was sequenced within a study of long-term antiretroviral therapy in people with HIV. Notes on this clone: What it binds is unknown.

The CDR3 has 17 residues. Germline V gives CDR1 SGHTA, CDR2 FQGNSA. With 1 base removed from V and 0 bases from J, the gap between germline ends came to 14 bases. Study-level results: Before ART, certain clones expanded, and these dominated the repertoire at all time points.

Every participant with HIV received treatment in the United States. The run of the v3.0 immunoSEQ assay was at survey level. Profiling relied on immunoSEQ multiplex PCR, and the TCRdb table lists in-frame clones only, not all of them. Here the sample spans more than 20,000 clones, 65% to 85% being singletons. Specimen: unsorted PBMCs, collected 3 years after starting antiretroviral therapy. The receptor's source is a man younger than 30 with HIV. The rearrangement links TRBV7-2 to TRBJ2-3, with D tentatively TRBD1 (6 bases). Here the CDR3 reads CASSLGQVFPSTDTQYF. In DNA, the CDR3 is TGTGCCAGCAGCTTAGGACAGGTTTTTCCTAGCACAGATACGCAGTATTTT.